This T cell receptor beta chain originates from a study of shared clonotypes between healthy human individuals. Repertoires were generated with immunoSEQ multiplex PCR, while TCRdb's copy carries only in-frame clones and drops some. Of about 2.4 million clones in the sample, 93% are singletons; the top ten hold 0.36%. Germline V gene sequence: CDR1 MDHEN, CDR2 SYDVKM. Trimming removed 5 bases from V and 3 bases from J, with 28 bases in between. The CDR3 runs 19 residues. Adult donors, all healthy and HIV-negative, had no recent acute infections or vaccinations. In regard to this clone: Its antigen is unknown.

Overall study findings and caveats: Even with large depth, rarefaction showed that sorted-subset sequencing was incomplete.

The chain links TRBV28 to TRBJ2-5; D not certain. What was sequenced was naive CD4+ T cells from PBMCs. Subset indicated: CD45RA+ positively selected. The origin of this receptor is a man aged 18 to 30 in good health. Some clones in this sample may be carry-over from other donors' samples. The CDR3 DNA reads TGTGCCAGCAGTGCAGCTTTCTATCGCCCACGGCCCAACAAAGAGACCCAGTACTTC. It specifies CASSAAFYRPRPNKETQYF.